Shown below are 30 T cell receptor beta chains from a single sample sequenced in a study of identical twins. One entry per CDR3 protein results from TCRdb running MiXCR on the 5' RACE reads. The sample has roughly 150,000 distinct CDR3 sequences; roughly 3.3% are singletons. Sequencing input: memory T cells sorted from blood. These receptors were collected from a man aged 18-30 years in good health.

This clonotype was seen repeatedly, ten times or more. The rearrangement links TRBV20-1 to TRBJ2-7, with a possible D match to TRBD1 (5 bases). The CDR3 sequence is 15 residues long. Germline V CDR1 and CDR2: DFQATT, SNEGSKA (reference sequence). V was trimmed by 1 base and J by 6 bases, leaving 19 bases between them. CDR3 DNA: TGCAGTGCTAGAGGCGAGGACACAAAATGGGGCGAGCAGTACTTC. Its translation: CSARGEDTKWGEQYF.

The chain links TRBV5-1 to TRBJ2-6; no clear D. V was trimmed by 0 bases and J by 0 bases, leaving 7 bases between them. Per germline, CDR1 SGHRS and CDR2 YFSETQ. The CDR3 totals 16 residues. The CDR3 nucleotides read TGCGCCAGCAGCTTGGCCCTGGGCTCTGGGGCCAACGTCCTGACTTTC. The encoded protein is CASSLALGSGANVLTF.

In this sample, this clonotype turned up many times. This chain uses TRBV7-2 with TRBJ2-2; 7 nucleotides line up with TRBD2. V lost 2 bases and J lost 6; bases outside the gene matches: 9. The CDR3 loop spans 16 amino acids. Germline CDR1 and CDR2: SGHTA and FQGNSA. CDR3 in amino acids: CASSLLAGGKSGELFF. Written as DNA, the CDR3 is TGTGCCAGCAGCTTATTGGCCGGGGGGAAGTCCGGGGAGCTGTTTTTT.

This chain connects TRBV12-3 or TRBV12-4 to TRBJ2-7; the D gene is possibly TRBD1 (5 bases). Trimming took 6 bases from V and 3 from J, leaving 15 bases between them. The length of the CDR3 is 14 residues. The CDR3 DNA sequence: TGTGCCAGCAGCCTATCTACAGGTCACTACGAGCAGTACTTC. Amino acids: CASSLSTGHYEQYF.

The chain uses TRBV20-1 and TRBJ2-3, with 9 bases lining up with TRBD2. The CDR3 spans 17 residues. CDR1 is DFQATT and CDR2 is SNEGSKA in the germline V gene (reference sequence). V lost 0 bases, J lost 6 bases, and 13 bases stayed unmatched. The DNA of the CDR3 is TGCAGTGCTAGAGATCGGGGGATTAGCGGGAGTTTTGATACGCAGTATTTT. Residues: CSARDRGISGSFDTQYF.

This clonotype appeared many times. The chain couples TRBV6-5 to TRBJ2-3; D call uncertain. Trimming left V 2 bases short and J 1 base short, with 10 bases between. The CDR3 covers 15 residues. Per the germline V gene, CDR1 is MNHEY and CDR2 is SVGAGI. The CDR3 DNA reads TGTGCCAGCAGTTACCAGTCTTCTGGCACAGATACGCAGTATTTT. Translation gives CASSYQSSGTDTQYF.

CDR3 region: CASSQDRGGTGRVGELFF. The CDR3 DNA follows: TGCGCCAGCAGCCAAGATAGGGGGGGGACAGGGCGGGTCGGGGAGCTGTTTTTT. The V call is TRBV4-3, the J call TRBJ2-2, with 9 bases lining up with TRBD1. Germline V gene data show CDR1 as LGHNA and CDR2 as YSLEER. The CDR3 covers 18 residues. V shed 0 bases, J shed 7 bases, and the junction held 12 bases outside the gene matches.

The table lists this clonotype with many counts. This chain connects TRBV6-4 to TRBJ2-3; 8 positions match TRBD1. CDR3 length: 15 residues. V was clipped by 0 bases and J by 4 bases; unmatched bases: 3. Germline V gene lookup returns CDR1 MRHNA and CDR2 SNTAGT. Here the CDR3 reads CASSDSAGGADTQYF. The CDR3 DNA follows: TGTGCCAGCAGTGACTCGGCAGGGGGCGCAGATACGCAGTATTTT.

This clonotype was seen many times. The chain couples TRBV5-1 to TRBJ2-6; D perhaps matches TRBD2 (6 bases). With 0 bases removed from V and 0 bases from J, the gap between germline ends came to 19 bases. Germline loops: CDR1 SGHRS, CDR2 YFSETQ. The CDR3 is made up of 20 amino acids. Written as DNA, the CDR3 is TGCGCCAGCAGCTTGGACCCGGCGGGACTGGGGAGCTCTGGGGCCAACGTCCTGACTTTC. Its protein is CASSLDPAGLGSSGANVLTF.

This clonotype showed up many times. The chain uses TRBV20-1 and TRBJ2-3; 8 nucleotides align to TRBD2. The germline V gene encodes CDR1 DFQATT and CDR2 SNEGSKA (reference sequence). The CDR3 loop spans 15 amino acids. Trimming cost V 5 bases and J 2 bases; bases outside gene matches: 9. The CDR3, as DNA: TGCAGTGCTCAACGGGGCGGGAGGCTCACAGATACGCAGTATTTT. Translating gives CSAQRGGRLTDTQYF.

This clonotype was counted many times. The J gene is TRBJ2-5, the V gene TRBV12-3 or TRBV12-4, with D unresolved. Trimming shortened V by 3 bases and J by 2 bases, and 13 bases separated the two germline ends. The CDR3 totals 15 residues. This CDR3 reads CASSFSSGPQETQYF. The CDR3 bases are TGTGCCAGCAGTTTTTCCTCCGGGCCTCAAGAGACCCAGTACTTC.

The table lists this clonotype with many counts. CDR3 coding DNA: TGTGCCAGTAGTCCGAGGGCAAGGGCCGGGGAGCTGTTTTTT. It specifies CASSPRARAGELFF. V is TRBV19 and J is TRBJ2-2; D might be TRBD2 (5 bases). This CDR3 comprises 14 residues. The V and J ends lost 5 bases and 6 bases respectively, with 13 bases between them. Per germline, CDR1 LNHDA and CDR2 SQIVND (reference sequence).

In this sample, this clonotype turned up many times. CDR3 nucleotide sequence: TGTGCCAGCACCCCGGGACTAGCGGGAGCCCTCCCCAATGAGCAGTTCTTC. Protein: CASTPGLAGALPNEQFF. The genes are TRBV7-8 and TRBJ2-1, with 14 bases lining up with TRBD2. The CDR3 is 17 amino acids. The V gene's germline CDR1 is SGHVS and CDR2 FQNEAQ. V trimming: 7 bases; J trimming: 6 bases; junction bases outside the gene matches: 11.

This clonotype has a count of ten or more. The J gene is TRBJ2-7, the V gene TRBV10-3; D might be TRBD1 (6 bases). The CDR3 spans 15 residues. V gave up 0 bases and J gave up 3 bases, with 12 bases separating them. Germline CDR1 ENHRY, CDR2 SYGVKD. The CDR3 reads CAISESQGSSYEQYV. CDR3 DNA: TGTGCCATCAGTGAGTCTCAGGGGAGTAGCTACGAGCAGTACGTC.

The chain couples TRBV20-1 to TRBJ2-7; weak D call: TRBD2 (8 bases). The CDR3 is made up of 14 amino acids. In germline, CDR1 is DFQATT, CDR2 SNEGSKA (reference sequence). The germline V and J ends were trimmed by 1 base and 3 bases, with 13 bases remaining between them. The CDR3 DNA follows: TGCAGTGCTAGAGGGGACAGCGGGAGCTACGAGCAGTACTTC. It codes for CSARGDSGSYEQYF.

The genes are TRBV11-1 and TRBJ2-1; 12 nucleotides agree with TRBD1. CDR3 length: 17 amino acids. V gave up 5 bases and J gave up 9 bases; unmatched junction bases: 14. CDR1 SGHAT and CDR2 FQDESV come from the germline V gene (reference sequence). The CDR3 is CASSPRLGQGARFEQFF. CDR3 nucleotides: TGTGCCAGCAGCCCACGGTTGGGACAGGGGGCAAGGTTTGAGCAGTTCTTC.

This clonotype was counted ten times or more. The V call is TRBV20-1, the J call TRBJ1-2; D is unresolved. The CDR3 has 13 residues. Trimming stripped 0 bases from V and 4 bases from J, with 9 bases between. Germline assignment: CDR1 DFQATT and CDR2 SNEGSKA (reference sequence). The CDR3 sequence: CSAREAGSYGYTF. CDR3 DNA: TGCAGTGCTAGAGAGGCAGGAAGCTATGGCTACACCTTC.

At least ten counts were recorded for this clonotype. This chain uses TRBV6-1 with TRBJ1-1; D remains ambiguous. The CDR3 is 12 amino acids. Germline V gene data show CDR1 as MNHNS and CDR2 as SASEGT. V shed 6 bases and J shed 4 bases, with 9 bases lying between them. CDR3 region: CASSQGFTEAFF. The CDR3 DNA sequence: TGTGCCAGCAGCCAAGGGTTCACTGAAGCTTTCTTT.

At least ten counts were recorded for this clonotype. CDR3 residues: CASSLGRVRTGNTEAFF. The CDR3 DNA reads as TGTGCCAGCAGTTTAGGGAGGGTCCGGACGGGGAACACTGAAGCTTTCTTT. V gene TRBV12-3 or TRBV12-4 combines with J gene TRBJ1-1; D is ambiguous. Trimming stripped 1 base from V and 1 base from J, with 16 bases between. The CDR3 runs to 17 residues.

This clonotype is medium-sized by share. This sequence joins TRBV10-2 and TRBJ1-1, with a possible D match to TRBD1 (6 bases). V shed 0 bases and J shed 11 bases, with 13 bases lying between them. The CDR3 is made up of 13 amino acids. CDR1 WSHSY and CDR2 SAAADI come from the germline V gene. CDR3 region: CASSESTWGAAFF. The CDR3 DNA sequence: TGCGCCAGCAGTGAGTCGACATGGGGGGCGGCTTTCTTT.

This clonotype came up many times. V gene TRBV2 combines with J gene TRBJ1-4, with a weak D call TRBD1 (5 bases). The germline V gene has CDR1 SNHLY and CDR2 FYNNEI. The CDR3 is 15 residues long. Trimming shortened V by 6 bases and J by 0 bases, and 11 bases separated the two germline ends. CDR3 nucleotides: TGTGCCAGCAGAGTAGACAGTGCAACTAATGAAAAACTGTTTTTT. It encodes CASRVDSATNEKLFF. Together with reference TRBV2 and TRBJ1-4, the CDR3 gives the full variable domain: EPEVTQTPSHQVTQMGQEVILRCVPISNHLYFYWYRQILGQKVEFLVSFYNNEISEKSEIFDDQFSVERPDGSNFTLKIRSTKLEDSAMYFCASRVDSATNEKLFFGSGTQLSVL.

This clonotype was seen many times. The chain joins TRBV5-1 to TRBJ1-5; the D gene is possibly TRBD1 (5 bases). The CDR3 runs 14 residues. V was shortened by 4 bases and J by 4 bases, with 12 bases between the two germline ends. Germline CDR1 and CDR2: SGHRS and YFSETQ. CDR3 loop: CASSTGTENQPQHF. DNA for the CDR3: TGCGCCAGCAGCACCGGGACGGAAAATCAGCCCCAGCATTTT.

This clonotype was seen at least ten times. The chain employs TRBV6-2 or TRBV6-3 and TRBJ2-2, with 11 bases identical to TRBD2. Germline CDR1 is MNHEY and CDR2 is SVGEGT. J lost 0 bases, V lost 3 bases, and 12 bases had no gene match. CDR3 size: 20 residues. The DNA for the CDR3 is TGTGCCAGCAGTTATTCCCCCCCGGGACTAGCGGACGCGAACACCGGGGAGCTGTTTTTT. It encodes CASSYSPPGLADANTGELFF.

This clonotype was detected ten times or more. The chain carries TRBV18 and TRBJ2-3; D is unresolved. Deletions cut 3 bases from V and 1 base from J, with 8 bases between. The CDR3 is 14 residues long. Germline V CDR1 and CDR2: KGHSH, LQKENI. As DNA, the CDR3 is TGTGCCAGCTCACCTCCAGTGCGCACAGATACGCAGTATTTT. Amino acids: CASSPPVRTDTQYF.

This clonotype has ten or more counts. The J gene is TRBJ1-5, the V gene TRBV6-1; TRBD1 is a possible D gene (6 bases). V gave up 8 bases and J gave up 0 bases, with 20 bases separating them. The CDR3 consists of 17 residues. Germline V gives CDR1 MNHNS, CDR2 SASEGT. The CDR3 sequence: CASGILSGHNSNQPQHF. The CDR3 DNA follows: TGTGCCAGCGGAATCCTATCGGGACACAATAGCAATCAGCCCCAGCATTTT.

This clonotype was seen many times. This chain uses TRBV20-1 with TRBJ2-1; 7 nucleotides align to TRBD1. This CDR3 comprises 13 residues. Germline CDR1 reads DFQATT; CDR2 reads SNEGSKA (reference sequence). V shed 0 bases and J 7 bases; nucleotides not matched to a gene: 3. The chain's CDR3 is CSAREDRVNEQFF. CDR3 sequence (DNA): TGCAGTGCTAGAGAAGACAGGGTGAATGAGCAGTTCTTC.

Ten or more counts support this clonotype. The gene calls are TRBV7-9 and TRBJ2-5, with TRBD2 as a possible D gene (7 bases). The CDR3 is made up of 15 amino acids. Germline CDR1 is SEHNR and CDR2 is FQNEAQ (reference sequence). V was trimmed by 5 bases and J by 4 bases, leaving 17 bases between them. The chain's CDR3 is CASSTPPAGAETQYF. DNA for the CDR3: TGTGCCAGCAGCACCCCTCCGGCGGGGGCAGAGACCCAGTACTTC.

This clonotype was seen many times. V usage is TRBV6-5 and J usage is TRBJ2-2; D is unclear. CDR3 length: 14 residues. Looked up from germline, CDR1 is MNHEY and CDR2 is SVGAGI. Trimming removed 0 bases from V and 4 bases from J, with 6 bases in between. The CDR3 sequence is CASSYSVLTGELFF. DNA of the CDR3: TGTGCCAGCAGTTACTCAGTCCTCACCGGGGAGCTGTTTTTT.

This clonotype was seen ten or more times. This rearrangement joins TRBV4-1 to TRBJ1-2; D is unclear. Germline V gene lookup returns CDR1 MGHRA and CDR2 YSYEKL. The CDR3 is 18 amino acids. Trimming shortened V by 0 bases and J by 1 base, and 18 bases separated the two germline ends. In DNA, the CDR3 is TGCGCCAGCAGCCAAGATGGGGTGGCGGGAGTTAATAACTATGGCTACACCTTC. It specifies CASSQDGVAGVNNYGYTF.

This clonotype was seen ten or more times. The V and J genes are TRBV24-1 and TRBJ2-7; D assignment may be TRBD1 or TRBD2 (5 bases each). With 7 bases removed from V and 0 bases from J, the gap between germline ends came to 18 bases. CDR1 is KGHDR and CDR2 is SFDVKD in the germline V gene. This CDR3 has 16 residues. The CDR3 spells CATRAGSSGSSYEQYF. The CDR3 bases are TGTGCCACCAGGGCAGGGAGCTCAGGGAGCTCCTACGAGCAGTACTTC.